Listed here are 12 T cell receptor beta chains from one sample, sequenced in a study of cytomegalovirus exposure and HLA in healthy donors. TCRdb's table, derived via immunoSEQ multiplex PCR, lists solely in-frame clones and lacks some. Found here are hundreds of thousands of clones, just over 85% of them singletons; the top ten hold roughly 0.83%. Sequencing was carried out using PBMCs. These receptors were taken from a woman under 30 in good health and CMV-seronegative.

The chain links TRBV19 to TRBJ1-6, with D perhaps TRBD1 (5 bases). Germline V lookup: CDR1 LNHDA, CDR2 SQIVND (reference sequence). V gave up 9 bases and J gave up 9 bases, with 21 bases separating them. The CDR3 loop spans 15 amino acids. The CDR3 bases are TGTGCCAGCGCCCAGTCCGGGACTTCGGGTTCACCCCTCCACTTT. Translating it yields CASAQSGTSGSPLHF.

The genes are TRBV6-1 and TRBJ2-7, with 8 nucleotides matching TRBD1. Germline V gene lookup returns CDR1 MNHNS and CDR2 SASEGT. J gave up 7 bases and V 5 bases, and 13 bases lay outside the gene matches. The CDR3 covers 15 residues. The chain's CDR3 is CASSPGTGPRGEQYF. The DNA of the CDR3 is TGTGCCAGCAGTCCCGGGACAGGTCCTCGGGGGGAGCAGTACTTC.

The chain recombines TRBV2 with TRBJ2-3, with D possibly TRBD2 on 5 matching bases. Trimming removed 1 base at V and 2 bases at J, with 13 bases between. The CDR3 consists of 16 residues. CDR1 SNHLY and CDR2 FYNNEI come from the germline V gene. CDR3: CASSEGGRTNTDTQYF. As DNA, the CDR3 is TGTGCCAGCAGTGAAGGTGGGAGAACAAACACAGATACGCAGTATTTT.

The chain links TRBV29-1 to TRBJ2-3; 7 nucleotides agree with TRBD2. Germline V gene data show CDR1 as SQVTM and CDR2 as ANQGSEA. J gave up 1 base and V 4 bases, and 5 bases lay outside the gene matches. The length of the CDR3 is 14 residues. DNA for the CDR3: TGCAGCGTTGTACGGACTAGTGGCACAGATACGCAGTATTTT. Translation gives CSVVRTSGTDTQYF.

A single count supports this clone. This rearrangement joins TRBV7-6 to TRBJ1-1; unclear D gene. CDR3 size: 13 residues. Germline lookup yields CDR1 SGHVS and CDR2 FNYEAQ. The V end was cut by 5 bases, the J end by 4 bases, with 11 bases between. The CDR3 loop is CASSPAPGTEAFF. In nucleotides, the CDR3 is TGTGCCAGCAGCCCTGCTCCGGGCACTGAAGCTTTCTTT.

The rearrangement joins TRBV4-2 to TRBJ2-3, with 7 bases matching TRBD2. In germline, CDR1 is LGHNA, CDR2 YNFKEQ. V lost 4 bases to trimming and J lost 1 base; unmatched junction nucleotides: 17. The CDR3 is 19 amino acids. CDR3 sequence reads: CASSPLGLAEKGGTDTQYF. The CDR3, as DNA: TGTGCCAGCAGCCCCCTCGGGCTAGCGGAGAAAGGAGGCACAGATACGCAGTATTTT.

The V call is TRBV10-3, the J call TRBJ2-1; the match to TRBD2 covers 16 bases. Trimming cost V 2 bases and J 6 bases; bases outside gene matches: 7. The CDR3 contains 18 residues. Germline CDR1 ENHRY, CDR2 SYGVKD. This chain's CDR3 is CAISEPGLAGGPGNEQFF. The CDR3 coding sequence is TGTGCCATCAGTGAGCCGGGACTAGCGGGAGGGCCCGGCAATGAGCAGTTCTTC.

The CDR3: CASSLGRGTEAFF. The CDR3, as DNA: TGTGCCAGCAGTTTGGGCAGGGGCACTGAAGCTTTCTTT. The chain uses TRBV27 and TRBJ1-1; D perhaps matches TRBD1 (6 bases). The CDR3 is 13 amino acids. Trimming left V 3 bases short and J 4 bases short, with 9 bases between. Germline CDR1 is MNHEY and CDR2 is SMNVEV (reference sequence).

This sequence joins TRBV5-6 and TRBJ1-2; no definite D call. V was clipped by 0 bases and J by 5 bases, with 11 bases between them. CDR1 is SGHDT and CDR2 is YYEEEE in the germline V gene. This CDR3 contains 14 residues. In DNA, the CDR3 is TGTGCCAGCAGCTTGGCCACAAGTACATATGGCTACACCTTC. This encodes CASSLATSTYGYTF.

This clone showed up just once. This sequence joins TRBV6-4 and TRBJ2-3; 12 bases map to TRBD2. V dropped 4 bases and J dropped 4; count of bases not matched to a gene: 0. The CDR3 covers 14 residues. Germline V CDR1 and CDR2: MRHNA, SNTAGT. This chain's CDR3 is CASSASGGADTQYF. CDR3 bases: TGTGCCAGCAGTGCTAGCGGGGGGGCAGATACGCAGTATTTT.

This clone was detected only once. This sequence joins TRBV28 and TRBJ1-1; D ambiguous. V dropped 6 bases and J dropped 2 bases, with 4 bases sitting between them. CDR1 and CDR2 (germline): MDHEN, SYDVKM. The CDR3 extends over 11 amino acids. CDR3 bases: TGTGCCAGCAGGACTAACACTGAAGCTTTCTTT. It yields the protein CASRTNTEAFF.

The chain joins TRBV30 to TRBJ1-2; tentatively, D is TRBD1 (6 bases). The CDR3 loop spans 15 amino acids. Trimming left V 2 bases short and J 5 bases short, with 18 bases between. CDR1 is GTSNPN and CDR2 is SVGIG in the germline V gene (reference sequence). CDR3 in DNA: TGTGCCTGGAGTTTCTTAAACAGGGAGTCGTATGGCTACACCTTC. This codes for CAWSFLNRESYGYTF.